The T cell receptor (beta chain) described here comes from a study of blood T cell repertoires in COVID-19. Study details: The analysed material was cDNA or gDNA that came from T cells, B-cell-depleted T cells, or PBMCs.

The CDR3 runs 12 residues. V shed 4 bases and J shed 8 bases, with 10 bases lying between them. In germline, CDR1 is SEHNR, CDR2 FQNEAQ (reference sequence). TCRdb keeps only in-frame clones here, not all; method: immunoSEQ multiplex PCR. Here the sample spans about 78,000 clones, 90% being singletons. The origin of this receptor is a woman older than 75 with active or convalescent COVID-19. V gene TRBV7-9 combines with J gene TRBJ2-3; D ambiguous. Sequencing used peripheral blood. The CDR3 spells CASSSESGTQYF. Here the CDR3 DNA reads TGTGCCAGCAGCTCTGAATCGGGTACGCAGTATTTT.